What follows are 3 T cell receptor beta chains derived from one specimen sequenced in a study of T cell repertoires in cytomegalovirus infection. No antigen has been identified for these receptors. Via MiXCR, TCRdb re-called the reads, giving one row per CDR3 protein. The top ten hold about an eighth of the sample, which has 310,000 or so distinct CDR3 sequences, 20% to 25% seen once. Sequenced here: cultured PBMCs, sampled from culture after CMV antigen stimulation. These receptors originate from a human donor in good health (CMV status not recorded). Some clones in this sample may be carry-over from other donors' samples.

Comments on this clonotype: A much larger clone is a single base away; this may be a read error. CDR3 residues: CASSLGDEYCQPQHF. The DNA of the CDR3 is TGTGCCAGCAGTCTAGGGGACGAGTACTGTCAGCCCCAGCATTTT. This chain uses TRBV28 with TRBJ1-5; TRBD1 is a possible D gene (5 bases). The CDR3 contains 15 residues. Germline CDR1 MDHEN, CDR2 SYDVKM. Trimming stripped 5 bases from V and 6 bases from J, with 17 bases between.

This clonotype was seen ten or more times. The V gene is TRBV28, the J gene TRBJ2-1; 8 bases line up with TRBD2. The V segment lost 6 bases and the J segment 6 bases; nucleotides outside the gene matches: 10. Germline loops: CDR1 MDHEN, CDR2 SYDVKM. The CDR3 has 15 residues. The CDR3 DNA reads as TGTGCCAGCAGGGCGCAAGCGGGAGCCCCCAATGAGCAGTTCTTC. Translation: CASRAQAGAPNEQFF.

This clonotype was found a few times. This chain uses TRBV7-2 with TRBJ2-4; TRBD1 matches 7 bases. The V gene end was trimmed by 5 bases and the J gene end by 6 bases; junction bases not matched to a gene: 7. Per germline, CDR1 SGHTA and CDR2 FQGNSA. This CDR3 has 14 residues. CDR3 nucleotide sequence: TGTGCCAGCAGCGACATGACAGGGAGAAACATTCAGTACTTC. Translated, it gives CASSDMTGRNIQYF. Filled out from reference TRBV7-2 and TRBJ2-4, the complete variable domain reads GAGVSQSPSNKVTEKGKDVELRCDPISGHTALYWYRQSLGQGLEFLIYFQGNSAPDKSGLPSDRFSAERTGGSVSTLTIQRTQQEDSAVYLCASSDMTGRNIQYFGAGTRLSVL.